A single sample is the source of the 7 T cell receptor beta chains below, sequenced in a study of shared clonotypes between healthy human individuals. Produced via immunoSEQ multiplex PCR; TCRdb's table is partial and in-frame only. Here the sample spans 190,000 or so clones, 90% to 95% being singletons. Sequenced sample: naive CD4+ T cells sorted from blood. Indicated subset: CD45RA+ positively selected. Receptor source: a woman under 40 in good health.

The genes are TRBV5-5 and TRBJ1-2, with a possible D match to TRBD1 (6 bases). V shed 0 bases and J shed 3 bases, with 12 bases lying between them. CDR3 length equals 15 residues. The germline CDR1 and CDR2 sequences are SGHKS and YYEKEE (reference sequence). The CDR3 region is CASSLDGRGDYGYTF. DNA of the CDR3: TGTGCCAGCAGCTTGGATGGCAGGGGAGACTATGGCTACACCTTC.

The gene calls are TRBV4-1 and TRBJ2-5, with a weak D call TRBD1 (6 bases). Matching the DNA end better, TRBJ2-7 makes the J call doubtful. There are 15 residues in the CDR3. From germline, CDR1 is MGHRA and CDR2 YSYEKL. CDR3 region: CASSQTSGTSYEQYF. The CDR3 DNA is TGCGCCAGCAGCCAGACTTCCGGGACATCCTACGAGCAGTACTTC.

The V and J genes are TRBV11-2 and TRBJ2-7, with TRBD2 matching over 7 bases. CDR3 length equals 14 residues. Losses at the gene ends were 7 bases for V and 3 bases for J; bases not matched to a gene: 9. From germline, CDR1 is SGHAT and CDR2 FQNNGV. The CDR3 DNA reads TGTGCCAGCAACCCCAGCGGGATAGGCTACGAGCAGTACTTC. Amino acid sequence: CASNPSGIGYEQYF.

The V gene is TRBV4-1, the J gene TRBJ2-7, with D maybe TRBD1 (5 bases). The germline CDR1 and CDR2 sequences are MGHRA and YSYEKL. With 0 bases removed from V and 0 bases from J, the gap between germline ends came to 9 bases. The CDR3 has 15 amino acids. The CDR3 loop reads CASSQDRQSSYEQYF. CDR3 nucleotides: TGCGCCAGCAGCCAAGATAGACAGAGCTCCTACGAGCAGTACTTC.

The rearrangement joins TRBV11-2 to TRBJ1-4; TRBD1 matches at 11 bases. The CDR3 is made up of 14 amino acids. Germline-derived CDR1 and CDR2 are SGHAT and FQNNGV. Trimming cost V 3 bases and J 8 bases; bases outside gene matches: 2. Here the CDR3 reads CASSFGTGGEKLFF. CDR3 nucleotides: TGTGCCAGCAGCTTTGGGACAGGGGGGGAAAAACTGTTTTTT.

CDR3 bases: TGTGCCAGCAGTGTCTCAGGACAAGCCAATCAGCCCCAGCATTTT. Translation gives CASSVSGQANQPQHF. The chain couples TRBV2 to TRBJ1-5, with D tentatively TRBD1 (5 bases). Germline CDR1 SNHLY, CDR2 FYNNEI. This CDR3 is 15 amino acids long. V was clipped by 4 bases and J by 3 bases, with 13 bases between them.

J is TRBJ2-5 and V is TRBV28; D is perhaps TRBD2 (6 bases). The J call may be in error: the DNA end matches TRBJ2-7 better. Germline V gene sequence: CDR1 MDHEN, CDR2 SYDVKM. The CDR3 is 14 residues long. CDR3: CASSPTEGYYEQYF. For the CDR3, the DNA is TGTGCCAGCAGTCCCACGGAGGGGTACTACGAGCAGTACTTC.